These 9 T cell receptor beta chains were sequenced from one sample in a study of T-cell reconstitution after alpha-beta-depleted transplantation in children. Unique molecular identifiers were incorporated during preparation of the TCRbeta library. MiXCR was run by TCRdb on the PCR reads, yielding one entry per CDR3 protein. Counted here are about half a million distinct CDR3 sequences, roughly an eighth occurring once; the ten biggest clones make up around 6.1%. The sequences come from PBMCs from the stem cell graft donor, collected from the stem cell graft. These receptors came from a human donor who donated a stem cell graft to a child with combined immunodeficiency.

The genes are TRBV28 and TRBJ1-2, with D uncertain. CDR1 MDHEN and CDR2 SYDVKM come from the germline V gene. The CDR3 length is 15 residues. Trimming cost V 5 bases and J 5 bases, with 18 bases left between them. CDR3 sequence reads: CASSPLAFPGYGYTF. The CDR3, as DNA: TGTGCCAGCAGTCCCCTCGCCTTTCCGGGATATGGCTACACCTTC.

The chain carries TRBV7-3 and TRBJ1-5, with TRBD1 identical over 7 bases. Looked up from germline, CDR1 is SGHTA and CDR2 is FQGTGA. V dropped 7 bases and J dropped 2; count of bases not matched to a gene: 20. The CDR3 consists of 19 residues. CDR3 DNA sequence: TGTGCCAGCATCACCCGGGGCCGCCAGGGGGTACATGGCAATCAGCCCCAGCATTTT. It is translated as CASITRGRQGVHGNQPQHF.

This clonotype was counted between two and nine times. The rearrangement links TRBV20-1 to TRBJ2-2; a weak D match, TRBD1 (5 bases). The CDR3 is made up of 12 amino acids. Germline CDR1 and CDR2: DFQATT and SNEGSKA (reference sequence). CDR3 nucleotide sequence: TGCGGTTCCAGGGAGAACACCGGGGAGCTGTTTTTT. Its translation: CGSRENTGELFF.

The gene calls are TRBV7-8 and TRBJ2-2, with D tentatively TRBD1 (6 bases). V lost 1 base and J lost 5, with 17 bases in between. The germline V gene has CDR1 SGHVS and CDR2 FQNEAQ. This CDR3 has 17 amino acids. CDR3 loop: CASSLGRTGRVTGELFF. The CDR3 nucleotides read TGTGCCAGCAGCTTAGGAAGAACAGGGCGCGTTACCGGGGAGCTGTTTTTT.

The V call is TRBV5-1, the J call TRBJ2-7; D may be TRBD2 (5 bases). Trimming took 4 bases from V and 7 from J, leaving 21 bases between them. The CDR3 loop spans 15 amino acids. CDR1 SGHRS and CDR2 YFSETQ come from the germline V gene. The CDR3 loop reads CASSLGLGTSGEQYF. CDR3 sequence (DNA): TGCGCCAGCAGCCTGGGTCTGGGAACTTCGGGGGAGCAGTACTTC.

This clonotype was detected many times. The chain employs TRBV5-1 and TRBJ2-7, with D possibly called TRBD1 or TRBD2 (5 bases each). V was shortened by 0 bases and J by 0 bases, with 16 bases between the two germline ends. This CDR3 comprises 17 residues. CDR1 is SGHRS, CDR2 YFSETQ, per germline. This CDR3 is CASSLEARGASSYEQYF. The CDR3 bases are TGCGCCAGCAGCTTGGAGGCTCGGGGCGCGAGCTCCTACGAGCAGTACTTC.

This clonotype was counted at least ten times. The rearrangement uses TRBV7-2 and TRBJ2-2; the D gene is possibly TRBD2 (5 bases). This CDR3 spans 15 amino acids. Germline V gives CDR1 SGHTA, CDR2 FQGNSA. V lost 1 base and J 3 bases, leaving 9 bases between the germline ends. The CDR3 loop is CASSLGGQHTGELFF. CDR3 DNA sequence: TGTGCCAGCAGCTTAGGCGGGCAGCACACCGGGGAGCTGTTTTTT.

The CDR3: CASSPLDYEQYF. For the CDR3, the DNA is TGTGCCAGCAGCCCCCTAGATTACGAGCAGTACTTC. The chain has TRBV7-8 and TRBJ2-7, with no clear D. The CDR3 runs 12 residues. The germline V gene encodes CDR1 SGHVS and CDR2 FQNEAQ. The V and J ends lost 5 bases and 4 bases respectively, with 9 bases between them.

In its sample, this clonotype was seen many times. The V call is TRBV24-1, the J call TRBJ1-1; 8 bases are a match to TRBD1. Germline V lookup: CDR1 KGHDR, CDR2 SFDVKD. With 5 bases clipped from V and 2 bases from J, the junction kept 3 bases outside the gene matches. The CDR3 is 14 residues long. The CDR3 bases are TGTGCCACCAGTGGATCAGGGGGCAACACTGAAGCTTTCTTT. This translates into CATSGSGGNTEAFF.